This TCR beta chain stems from a study of T cells in localized non-small cell lung cancer. This clone was picked up one time. No antigen is known for it. Assay used: immunoSEQ multiplex PCR; TCRdb lists only in-frame clones, some missing. The top ten clones hold over 4% of a sample with approximately 83,000 clones, more than 75% of them seen once. Looked up from germline, CDR1 is MNHNY and CDR2 is SVGAGI (reference sequence). Trimming took 0 bases from V and 4 from J, leaving 14 bases between them. The CDR3 covers 16 residues. Study observations and caveats: Uninvolved adjacent lung showed higher T cell clonality than tumor. Appearances in adjacent lung were noted for a median 57 of the top 100 tumor clones. Sequencing, confined to only one tumor region, leaves heterogeneity possible.

The sample in question was PBMCs, obtained before any cancer treatment. This TCR was sampled from a woman between 40 and 69 years old with stage II squamous cell lung carcinoma. V is TRBV6-6 and J is TRBJ2-3; a weak D match, TRBD2 (6 bases). The CDR3 DNA is TGTGCCAGCAGTTACTCGAGAGGGACGGGGGCAGATACGCAGTATTTT. It encodes CASSYSRGTGADTQYF.